This TCR beta chain was identified in a study of somatic mutations in cytotoxic T cells in rheumatoid arthritis. Looking at the study overall: A subset of V beta antibody-stained T-cell populations was isolated by flow sorting, reaching nearly 100% purity, and this subset included V beta1+ cells that went on to TCRB sequencing.

In the study's own analysis: Patient CD8+ clones larger than 1% rarely matched published virus-specific TCRB sequences. Sequencing used immunoSEQ multiplex PCR; TCRdb keeps in-frame clones, though not all of them. D and trimming come from the DNA, and the V and J calls and clone size come from that table. The sample yields about 16,000 clones, over 80% seen once. General observations from the study: No multiple-comparison adjustment was applied to the slight TRBV07 underrepresentation in rheumatoid arthritis patients. Antigens bound by the expanded CD8+ clones were not identified.

V shed 3 bases and J shed 0 bases, with 11 bases lying between them. Looked up from germline, CDR1 is PRHDT and CDR2 is FYEKMQ (reference sequence). The CDR3 is 15 amino acids. On this clone: What it binds is unknown.

The chain links TRBV13 to TRBJ2-5, with a possible D match to TRBD1 (6 bases). Sequencing was performed on CD8+ T cells sorted from blood. The TCR originated in an adult with rheumatoid arthritis. For the CDR3, the DNA is TGTGCCAGCAGCTTCGACCGGGACAACCAAGAGACCCAGTACTTC. Residues: CASSFDRDNQETQYF. Full variable domain (rest looked up from reference TRBV13 and TRBJ2-5): AAGVIQSPRHLIKEKRETATLKCYPIPRHDTVYWYQQGPGQDPQFLISFYEKMQSDKGSIPDRFSAQQFSDYHSELNMSSLELGDSALYFCASSFDRDNQETQYFGPGTRLLVL.